This record looks at one TCR beta chain sequence and its context. Its specificity is not known. The data were taken from a study of identical twins. Whole-study results and caveats: Twin sharing of out-of-frame TCR alpha was underestimated by models in monozygotic pairs. Rather than following the same donors, the conclusions depended on cross-sectional statistical analysis.

TCRdb reprocessed the 5' RACE reads via MiXCR and lists one record per CDR3 protein. This table has under 900,000 distinct CDR3 sequences, around a sixth appearing once. CDR1 is SGHAT, CDR2 FQNNGV, per germline. The CDR3 has 16 amino acids. V lost 3 bases and J lost 7; bases outside the gene matches: 8. These data also formed part of another study, on T cells expressing NK-cell markers. That study adds: It is unclear if expanded NKG2C-expressing clones target HCMV antigens.

The receptor was isolated from a woman between 18 and 30 years old in good health. The genes are TRBV11-2 and TRBJ2-2, with 10 nucleotides matching TRBD1. Sample: PBMCs. CDR3 residues: CASSLIRQGAYGELFF. The CDR3 DNA follows: TGTGCCAGCAGCTTGATCCGACAGGGGGCGTACGGGGAGCTGTTTTTT.